The clone carrying this TCR beta chain came up once. CDR1 is MNHEY and CDR2 is SVGAGI in the germline V gene. Unmatched junction bases numbered 7, after V lost 7 bases and J lost 4 bases. This CDR3 has 13 residues. Seattle cases were enrolled at active infection and followed longitudinally. The sample belongs to a study of blood T cell repertoires in COVID-19. Across the study: T cells, B-cell-depleted T cells, or PBMCs provided the cDNA or gDNA that served as material.

Measured with immunoSEQ multiplex PCR; TCRdb has only the in-frame clones, and not every one. The sample shows roughly 68,000 clones, just over 85% of them seen only once. The receptor was derived from a woman aged 55-70 years with COVID-19, enrolled during active disease. The sequencing input was peripheral blood. This chain uses TRBV6-5 with TRBJ2-7; 7 bases are a match to TRBD2. Here the CDR3 DNA reads TGTGCCAGCAAGGGAGGGGCGCGTTACGAGCAGTACTTC. Amino acid sequence: CASKGGARYEQYF.